This paragraph reports one T cell receptor beta chain. Profiled with immunoSEQ multiplex PCR; TCRdb holds only in-frame clones, not every one. The data hold 170,000 or so clones, with 90% observed a single time. The data stem from a study of T cell responses to AZD1222 COVID-19 vaccine. The CDR3 covers 15 residues. Germline assignment: CDR1 LGHDT and CDR2 YNNKEL (reference sequence). V shed 4 bases and J 6 bases; nucleotides not matched to a gene: 5. The chain links TRBV3-1 (or the pseudogene TRBV3-2) to TRBJ2-2; TRBD1 matches 10 bases. This clonotype was obtained from an adult in good health. The starting material was peripheral blood, obtained on day 0 of AZD1222 vaccination. CDR3 amino acids: CASSLSGTGAGELFF. CDR3 DNA: TGTGCCAGCAGCCTATCCGGGACAGGGGCCGGGGAGCTGTTTTTT.